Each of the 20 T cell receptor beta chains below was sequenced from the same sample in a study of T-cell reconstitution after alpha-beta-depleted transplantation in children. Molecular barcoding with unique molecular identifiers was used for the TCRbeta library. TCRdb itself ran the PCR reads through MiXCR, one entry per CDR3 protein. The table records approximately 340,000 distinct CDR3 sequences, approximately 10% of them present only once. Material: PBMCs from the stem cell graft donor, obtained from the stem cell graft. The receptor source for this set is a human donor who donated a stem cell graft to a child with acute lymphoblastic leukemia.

CDR3 DNA sequence: TGCGCCAGCAGCTTGGTGTCCAGTAGGGAGACCCAGTACTTC. This sequence encodes CASSLVSSRETQYF. This chain uses TRBV5-1 with TRBJ2-5; D not certain. The germline V gene has CDR1 SGHRS and CDR2 YFSETQ. This CDR3 has 14 residues. Trimming shortened V by 0 bases and J by 5 bases, and 11 bases separated the two germline ends.

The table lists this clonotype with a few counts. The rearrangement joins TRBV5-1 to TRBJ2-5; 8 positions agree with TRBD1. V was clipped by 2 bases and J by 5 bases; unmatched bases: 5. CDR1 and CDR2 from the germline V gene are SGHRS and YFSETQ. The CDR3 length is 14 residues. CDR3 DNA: TGCGCCAGCAGCTTCGGACAGGGAAGGGAGACCCAGTACTTC. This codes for CASSFGQGRETQYF.

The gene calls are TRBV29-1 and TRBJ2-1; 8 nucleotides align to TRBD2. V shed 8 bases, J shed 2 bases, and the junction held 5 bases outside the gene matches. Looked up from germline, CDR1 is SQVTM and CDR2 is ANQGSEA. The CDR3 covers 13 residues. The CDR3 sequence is CSSGGDPYNEQFF. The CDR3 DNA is TGCAGCTCGGGGGGGGACCCCTACAATGAGCAGTTCTTC.

The CDR3 loop reads CATSRWTTGTSYEQYF. CDR3 nucleotide sequence: TGTGCCACCAGCAGATGGACGACAGGGACCTCCTACGAGCAGTACTTC. This chain links TRBV15 with TRBJ2-7, with 7 nucleotides matching TRBD1. V was pared by 2 bases and J by 0 bases, with 7 bases of the junction left unmatched. The CDR3 is 16 amino acids. Germline CDR1 LNHNV, CDR2 YYDKDF (reference sequence).

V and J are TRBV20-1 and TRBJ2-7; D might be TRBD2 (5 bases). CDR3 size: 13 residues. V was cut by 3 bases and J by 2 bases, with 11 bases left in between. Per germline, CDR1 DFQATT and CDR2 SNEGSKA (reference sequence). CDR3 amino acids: CSASQPSTYEQYF. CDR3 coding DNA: TGCAGTGCTAGTCAGCCTAGCACCTACGAGCAGTACTTC.

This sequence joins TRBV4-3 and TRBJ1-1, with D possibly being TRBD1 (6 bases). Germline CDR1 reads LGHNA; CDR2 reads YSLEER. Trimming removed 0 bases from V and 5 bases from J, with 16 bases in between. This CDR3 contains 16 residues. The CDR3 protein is CASSQDRFGRGTEAFF. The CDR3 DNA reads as TGCGCCAGCAGCCAAGATAGGTTTGGCAGGGGTACTGAAGCTTTCTTT.

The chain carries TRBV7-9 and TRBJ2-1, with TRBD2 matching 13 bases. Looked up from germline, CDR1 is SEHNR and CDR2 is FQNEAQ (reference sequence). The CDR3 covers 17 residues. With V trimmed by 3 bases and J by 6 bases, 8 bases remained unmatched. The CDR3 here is CASSFRGGTSGINEQFF. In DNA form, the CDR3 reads TGTGCCAGCAGCTTCCGGGGGGGGACTAGCGGGATCAATGAGCAGTTCTTC.

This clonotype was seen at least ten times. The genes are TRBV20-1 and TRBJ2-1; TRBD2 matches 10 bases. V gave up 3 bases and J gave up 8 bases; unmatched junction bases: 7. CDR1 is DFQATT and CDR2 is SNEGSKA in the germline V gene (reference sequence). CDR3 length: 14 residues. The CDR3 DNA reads TGCAGTGCTAGGGTACTAGCGGGACGGGATGAGCAGTTCTTC. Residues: CSARVLAGRDEQFF.

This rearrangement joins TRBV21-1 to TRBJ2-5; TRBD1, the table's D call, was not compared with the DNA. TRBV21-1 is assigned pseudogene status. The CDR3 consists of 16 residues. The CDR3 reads CASTSLTGQGRGTQYF. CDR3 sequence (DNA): TGTGCCAGCACCTCTCTGACTGGACAAGGACGGGGGACCCAGTACTTC.

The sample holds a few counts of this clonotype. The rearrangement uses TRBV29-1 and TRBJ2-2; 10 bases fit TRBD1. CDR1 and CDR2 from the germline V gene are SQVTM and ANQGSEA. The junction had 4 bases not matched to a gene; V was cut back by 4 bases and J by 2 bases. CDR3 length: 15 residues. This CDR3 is CSVGTGGANTGELFF. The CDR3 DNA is TGCAGCGTTGGGACAGGGGGTGCCAACACCGGGGAGCTGTTTTTT.

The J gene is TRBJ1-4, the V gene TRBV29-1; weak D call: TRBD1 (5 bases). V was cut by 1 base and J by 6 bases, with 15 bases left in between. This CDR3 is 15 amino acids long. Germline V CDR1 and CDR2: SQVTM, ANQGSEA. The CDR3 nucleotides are TGCAGCGTTGAAGGCGGGGACGGTCCTGATGAAAAACTGTTTTTT. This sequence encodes CSVEGGDGPDEKLFF.

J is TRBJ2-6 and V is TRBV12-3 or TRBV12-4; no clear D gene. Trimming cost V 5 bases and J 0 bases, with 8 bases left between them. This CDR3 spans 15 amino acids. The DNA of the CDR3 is TGTGCCAGCAGTGCCACTTTCTCTGGGGCCAACGTCCTGACTTTC. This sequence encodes CASSATFSGANVLTF.

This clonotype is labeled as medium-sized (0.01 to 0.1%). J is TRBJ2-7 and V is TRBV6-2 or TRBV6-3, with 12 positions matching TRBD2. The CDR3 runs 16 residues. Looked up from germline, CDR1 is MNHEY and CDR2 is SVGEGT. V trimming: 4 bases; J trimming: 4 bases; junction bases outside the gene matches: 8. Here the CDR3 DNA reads TGTGCCAGCAGTTTCCCCGGACTAGCGGGAAGTTACGAGCAGTACTTC. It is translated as CASSFPGLAGSYEQYF.

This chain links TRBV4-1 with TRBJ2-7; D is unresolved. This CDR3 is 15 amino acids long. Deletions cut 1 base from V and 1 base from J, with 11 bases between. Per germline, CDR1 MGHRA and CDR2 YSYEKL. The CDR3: CASSQGAPVSYEQYF. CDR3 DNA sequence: TGCGCCAGCAGCCAAGGGGCACCCGTTTCCTACGAGCAGTACTTC.

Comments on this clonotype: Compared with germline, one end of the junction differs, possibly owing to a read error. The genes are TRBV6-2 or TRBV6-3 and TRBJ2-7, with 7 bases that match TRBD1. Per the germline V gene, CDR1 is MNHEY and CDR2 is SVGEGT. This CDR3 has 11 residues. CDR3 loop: CASSRLGTAHF. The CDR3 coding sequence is TGTGCCAGCAGTCGCCTCGGGACAGCTCACTTC.

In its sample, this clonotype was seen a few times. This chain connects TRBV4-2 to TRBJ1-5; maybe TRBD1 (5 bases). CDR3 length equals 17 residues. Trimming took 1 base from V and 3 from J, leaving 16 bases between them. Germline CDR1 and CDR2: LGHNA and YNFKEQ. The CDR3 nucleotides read TGTGCCAGCAGCCAAGTTTGGGGGAAGACAGCCAATCAGCCCCAGCATTTT. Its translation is CASSQVWGKTANQPQHF.

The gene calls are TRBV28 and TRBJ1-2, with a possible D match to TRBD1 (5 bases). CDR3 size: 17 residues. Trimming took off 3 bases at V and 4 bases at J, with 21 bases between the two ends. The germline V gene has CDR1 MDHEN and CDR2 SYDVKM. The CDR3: CASSFRAISREGYGYTF. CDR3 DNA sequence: TGTGCCAGCAGTTTTAGGGCGATATCCAGGGAAGGCTATGGCTACACCTTC.

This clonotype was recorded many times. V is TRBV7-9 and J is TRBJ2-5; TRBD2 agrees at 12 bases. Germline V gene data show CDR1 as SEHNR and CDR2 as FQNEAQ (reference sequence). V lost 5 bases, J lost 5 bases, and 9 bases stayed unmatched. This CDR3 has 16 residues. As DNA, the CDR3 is TGTGCCAGCAGCCCTCCTCGACTAGCGGGAGTTGAGACCCAGTACTTC. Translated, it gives CASSPPRLAGVETQYF.

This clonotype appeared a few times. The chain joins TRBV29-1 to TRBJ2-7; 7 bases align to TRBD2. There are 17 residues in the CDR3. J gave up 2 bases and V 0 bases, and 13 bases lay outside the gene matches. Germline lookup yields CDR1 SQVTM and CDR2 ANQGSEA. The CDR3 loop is CSVEDWRAGEAPYEQYF. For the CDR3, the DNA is TGCAGCGTTGAAGACTGGCGGGCGGGAGAGGCCCCCTACGAGCAGTACTTC.

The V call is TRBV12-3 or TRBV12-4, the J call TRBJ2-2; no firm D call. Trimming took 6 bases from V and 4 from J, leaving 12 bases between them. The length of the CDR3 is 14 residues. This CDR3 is CASSPSVSTGELFF. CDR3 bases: TGTGCCAGCAGCCCCAGTGTTTCCACCGGGGAGCTGTTTTTT.